Listed below are T cell receptor beta chains from one sample, sequenced in a study of blood T cell repertoires in COVID-19. Measured with immunoSEQ multiplex PCR; TCRdb has only the in-frame clones, and not every one. This sample has 23,000 or so clones, with around 89% found just once. The specimen was peripheral blood. These receptors all stem from a man aged 70 or older with active COVID-19. CDR3s include the opening cysteine and the closing phenylalanine or tryptophan. Each record gives: V gene, J gene, clone size, D gene, CDR3 protein, CDR3 DNA. The D gene is left open where the match is weak. The size of a clone is reported for some rows only, either as once, few or many, or as a class for expanded clones.

TRBV4-1	TRBJ2-7	once	.	CASSQDGGVSSYEQYF	TGCGCCAGCAGCCAAGATGGGGGCGTCAGCTCCTACGAGCAGTACTTC
TRBV29-1	TRBJ1-1	.	TRBD1	CSVYTGVKTEAFF	TGCAGCGTTTACACAGGGGTGAAAACTGAAGCTTTCTTT
TRBV30	TRBJ1-2	.	.	CAWSPKGGRGYGYTF	TGTGCCTGGAGCCCGAAGGGGGGGCGCGGCTATGGCTACACCTTC
TRBV7-9	TRBJ2-1	.	.	CASRVHYNEQFF	TGTGCCAGCAGGGTACACTACAATGAGCAGTTCTTC
TRBV18	TRBJ1-1	once	TRBD1	CASSPQTGQTEAFF	TGTGCCAGCTCACCCCAGACAGGGCAAACTGAAGCTTTCTTT
TRBV5-1	TRBJ1-1	.	TRBD1	CASSLTGGITEAFF	TGCGCCAGCAGCTTGACAGGGGGAATCACTGAAGCTTTCTTT
TRBV14	TRBJ2-6	.	.	CASSPPWGGAGGANVLTF	TGTGCCAGCAGCCCCCCGTGGGGGGGCGCTGGTGGGGCCAACGTCCTGACTTTC
TRBV21-1	TRBJ2-3	.	.	CAGPPLTGPTDTQYF	TGTGCCGGACCACCTTTGACAGGGCCAACAGATACGCAGTATTTT
TRBV27	TRBJ1-2	once	.	CASSRDRFGSGYTF	TGTGCCAGCAGTCGCGACAGGTTTGGCTCGGGCTACACCTTC
TRBV5-1	TRBJ1-1	.	.	CASSLVPAGAEAFF	TGCGCCAGCAGCTTGGTCCCCGCGGGAGCTGAAGCTTTCTTT
TRBV10-2	TRBJ2-1	.	TRBD2	CASHPGLAGEQFF	TGCGCCAGCCACCCGGGACTAGCGGGGGAGCAGTTCTTC
TRBV19	TRBJ1-3	.	TRBD1	CASRRTGGYGNTIYF	TGTGCCAGTCGGAGGACAGGGGGATACGGAAACACCATATATTTT
TRBV28	TRBJ1-2	.	.	CASSLRGSHGYTF	TGTGCCAGCAGTTTGCGGGGTAGCCATGGCTACACCTTC
TRBV5-1	TRBJ1-1	.	TRBD1	CASSWMDRDSEAFF	TGCGCCAGCAGCTGGATGGACAGGGACTCCGAAGCTTTCTTT
TRBV5-1	TRBJ1-2	.	.	CASSLSAGAAYGYTF	TGCGCCAGCAGCTTGTCCGCGGGGGCGGCCTATGGCTACACCTTC
TRBV9	TRBJ2-2	.	TRBD1	CASSTIGTGITGELFF	TGTGCCAGCAGCACGATAGGGACAGGGATTACCGGGGAGCTGTTTTTT
TRBV5-5	TRBJ1-1	.	TRBD1	CASSWGQPNTEAFF	TGTGCCAGCAGCTGGGGACAGCCGAACACTGAAGCTTTCTTT
TRBV19	TRBJ1-5	.	.	CASKSDTTFNQPQHF	TGTGCCAGTAAATCGGACACAACCTTCAATCAGCCCCAGCATTTT
TRBV7-7	TRBJ2-5	.	TRBD2	CASSARTSGSRQETQYF	TGTGCCAGCAGCGCTCGGACTAGCGGGAGCAGGCAAGAGACCCAGTACTTC
TRBV18	TRBJ2-2	.	.	CASSPGQLRHRRELFF	TGTGCCAGCTCACCCGGACAGTTAAGACACCGGCGGGAGCTGTTTTTT
TRBV29-1	TRBJ1-2	.	TRBD1	CSAQRGQNYGYTF	TGCAGCGCCCAACGGGGACAGAACTATGGCTACACCTTC
TRBV2	TRBJ1-1	.	.	CASSLAVLNTEAFF	TGTGCCAGCAGTTTGGCCGTGCTGAACACTGAAGCTTTCTTT
TRBV3-1/TRBV3-2	TRBJ1-2	.	TRBD1	CASSQEGGVDGYTF	TGTGCCAGCAGCCAGGAAGGGGGCGTCGATGGCTACACCTTC
TRBV7-9	TRBJ1-1	.	TRBD1	CASSRQGDAEAFF	TGTGCCAGCAGCCGACAGGGGGACGCTGAAGCTTTCTTT
TRBV5-1	TRBJ1-1	.	.	CASSPGGGEVAFF	TGCGCCAGCAGCCCTGGAGGCGGGGAGGTAGCTTTCTTT
TRBV3-1/TRBV3-2	TRBJ1-2	.	.	CASSLQGRGAQTAGYTF	TGTGCCAGCAGCCTACAGGGAAGGGGCGCCCAAACAGCTGGCTACACCTTC
TRBV19	TRBJ2-2	once	TRBD1	CASTAGTGGAGGELFF	TGTGCCAGTACCGCCGGGACAGGGGGCGCGGGCGGGGAGCTGTTTTTT
TRBV2	TRBJ2-1	.	TRBD2	CASSEVRLAVYNEQFF	TGTGCCAGCAGTGAGGTTAGACTAGCGGTCTACAATGAGCAGTTCTTC
TRBV7-8	TRBJ2-6	.	TRBD2	CASSLSPLGRLAGGPGANVLTF	TGTGCCAGCAGCTTATCGCCCCTTGGGCGACTAGCGGGGGGCCCTGGGGCCAACGTCCTGACTTTC
TRBV18	TRBJ1-1	.	TRBD1	CASSPPDRVYTEAFF	TGTGCCAGCTCACCACCCGACAGGGTTTACACTGAAGCTTTCTTT
TRBV5-1	TRBJ1-1	.	TRBD1	CASSLYRGHRTEAFF	TGCGCCAGCAGCTTGTACAGGGGGCACCGCACTGAAGCTTTCTTT
TRBV23-1	TRBJ1-2	.	TRBD1	CASSQPWTGLNYGYTF	TGCGCCAGCAGTCAACCCTGGACAGGTCTGAACTATGGCTACACCTTC
TRBV5-6	TRBJ2-3	.	TRBD2	CASSQRTSGVSTDTQYF	TGTGCCAGCAGCCAGAGGACTAGCGGAGTCTCCACAGATACGCAGTATTTT
TRBV3-1/TRBV3-2	TRBJ2-7	.	TRBD1	CASSTGTGINEQYF	TGTGCCAGCAGCACCGGGACAGGCATCAACGAGCAGTACTTC
TRBV7-9	TRBJ1-2	.	TRBD1	CASSVGQRTWYGYTF	TGTGCCAGCAGCGTGGGACAGCGGACTTGGTATGGCTACACCTTC
TRBV10-2	TRBJ1-2	.	TRBD1	CASSESGVQGAYGYTF	TGCGCCAGCAGTGAGTCCGGTGTGCAGGGGGCCTATGGCTACACCTTC
TRBV7-9	TRBJ1-2	.	TRBD1	CASSLGPTGAYGYTF	TGTGCCAGCAGCTTAGGACCGACAGGGGCCTATGGCTACACCTTC
TRBV19	TRBJ1-2	once	TRBD1	CASISTGSNYGYTF	TGTGCCAGTATCTCGACAGGGTCAAACTATGGCTACACCTTC
TRBV25-1	TRBJ2-2	.	TRBD1	CASSEPRQGVAGELFF	TGTGCCAGCAGTGAACCAAGGCAGGGGGTTGCCGGGGAGCTGTTTTTT
TRBV12-5	TRBJ2-2	.	TRBD2	CASGLLLAETTGELFF	TGTGCTAGTGGTTTATTACTAGCGGAGACCACCGGGGAGCTGTTTTTT
TRBV5-1	TRBJ1-1	.	.	CASSPGAPTEAFF	TGCGCCAGCTCACCAGGGGCACCCACTGAAGCTTTCTTT
TRBV5-1	TRBJ2-2	.	TRBD2	CASSLSAGRETGELFF	TGCGCCAGCAGCTTGTCGGCAGGGAGGGAAACCGGGGAGCTGTTTTTT
TRBV7-8	TRBJ1-2	.	TRBD1	CASSTGTGGLRGYTF	TGTGCCAGCAGCACCGGGACAGGGGGCCTCAGAGGCTACACCTTC
TRBV7-2	TRBJ2-7	.	.	CATSLRWEASYEQYF	TGTGCCACCTCCTTGAGGTGGGAGGCCTCCTACGAGCAGTACTTC
TRBV4-1	TRBJ1-2	.	.	CASSQDRGEAYGYTF	TGCGCCAGCAGCCAGGATCGGGGGGAGGCCTATGGCTACACCTTC
TRBV3-1/TRBV3-2	TRBJ2-5	.	.	CASSPNRETQYF	TGTGCCAGCAGCCCAAATAGAGAGACCCAGTACTTC
TRBV11-2	TRBJ1-6	.	.	CASSLVSDAGTRRKGPLHF	TGTGCCAGCAGCTTAGTTTCTGATGCCGGGACACGAAGAAAGGGACCCCTCCACTTT
TRBV9	TRBJ2-5	.	.	CASSVGGGKTQYF	TGTGCCAGCAGCGTAGGCGGAGGGAAGACCCAGTACTTC
TRBV7-9	TRBJ1-2	few	.	CASSLGAGYGYTF	TGTGCCAGCAGCTTAGGTGCAGGCTATGGCTACACCTTC
TRBV19	TRBJ2-2	.	.	CASSIGRGNTGELFF	TGTGCCAGTAGTATCGGGCGGGGGAACACCGGGGAGCTGTTTTTT
TRBV18	TRBJ1-6	once	.	CASSRDSANSPLHF	TGTGCCAGCTCCCGAGACAGTGCAAATTCACCCCTCCACTTT
TRBV5-6	TRBJ1-6	.	TRBD1	CASSWLDRGDSPLHF	TGTGCCAGCAGCTGGTTGGACAGGGGTGATTCACCCCTCCACTTT
TRBV24-1	TRBJ1-1	.	TRBD1	CATSDRDRVRGLDTEAFF	TGTGCCACCAGTGATCGCGACAGGGTTAGGGGATTAGACACTGAAGCTTTCTTT
TRBV20-1	TRBJ2-7	once	.	CSAQERNEQYF	TGCAGTGCGCAGGAACGGAACGAGCAGTACTTC
TRBV7-2	TRBJ2-5	once	TRBD2	CASSQPLRTSGKETQYF	TGTGCCAGCAGCCAACCCCTGCGGACTAGCGGCAAAGAGACCCAGTACTTC